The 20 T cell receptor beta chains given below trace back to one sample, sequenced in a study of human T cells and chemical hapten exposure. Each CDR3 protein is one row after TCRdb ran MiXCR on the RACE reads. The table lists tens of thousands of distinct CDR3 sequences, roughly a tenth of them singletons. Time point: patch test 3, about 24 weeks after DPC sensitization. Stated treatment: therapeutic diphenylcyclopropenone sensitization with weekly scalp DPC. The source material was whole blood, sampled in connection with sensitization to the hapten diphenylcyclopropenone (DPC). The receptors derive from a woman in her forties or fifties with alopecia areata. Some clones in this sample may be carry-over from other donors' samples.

The CDR3 loop reads CASSLETSGRALDTQYF. For the CDR3, the DNA is TGCGCCAGCAGCTTGGAGACTAGCGGGAGGGCCTTAGATACGCAGTATTTT. The J gene is TRBJ2-3, the V gene TRBV5-1; 14 positions agree with TRBD2. CDR1 SGHRS and CDR2 YFSETQ come from the germline V gene. After removal of 0 bases from V and 5 bases from J, the junction contained 5 bases not matched to a gene. This CDR3 region has 17 residues.

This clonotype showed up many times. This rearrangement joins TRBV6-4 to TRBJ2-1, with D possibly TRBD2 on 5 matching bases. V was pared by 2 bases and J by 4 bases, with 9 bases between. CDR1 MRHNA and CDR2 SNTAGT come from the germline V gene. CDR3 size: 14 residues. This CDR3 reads CASSDEADYNEQFF. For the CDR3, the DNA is TGTGCCAGCAGTGACGAAGCGGATTACAATGAGCAGTTCTTC.

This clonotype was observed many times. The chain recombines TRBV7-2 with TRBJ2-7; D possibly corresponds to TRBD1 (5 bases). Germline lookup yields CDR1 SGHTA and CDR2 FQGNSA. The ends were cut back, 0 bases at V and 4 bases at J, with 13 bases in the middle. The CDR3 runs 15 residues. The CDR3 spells CASSLAGQMRYEQYF. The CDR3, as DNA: TGTGCCAGCAGCTTAGCCGGACAAATGAGATACGAGCAGTACTTC.

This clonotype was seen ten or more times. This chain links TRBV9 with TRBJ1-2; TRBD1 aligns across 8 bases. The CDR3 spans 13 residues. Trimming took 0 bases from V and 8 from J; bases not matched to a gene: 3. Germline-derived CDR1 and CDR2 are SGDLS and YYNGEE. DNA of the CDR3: TGTGCCAGCAGCGTAGAGGACAGGGACGGCTACACCTTC. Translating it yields CASSVEDRDGYTF.

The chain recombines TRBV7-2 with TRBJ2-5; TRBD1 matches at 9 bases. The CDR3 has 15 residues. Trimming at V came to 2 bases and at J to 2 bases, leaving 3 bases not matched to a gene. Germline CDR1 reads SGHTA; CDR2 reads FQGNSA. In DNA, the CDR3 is TGTGCCAGCAGCTTAAGGGACAGGGCGCAAGAGACCCAGTACTTC. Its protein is CASSLRDRAQETQYF.

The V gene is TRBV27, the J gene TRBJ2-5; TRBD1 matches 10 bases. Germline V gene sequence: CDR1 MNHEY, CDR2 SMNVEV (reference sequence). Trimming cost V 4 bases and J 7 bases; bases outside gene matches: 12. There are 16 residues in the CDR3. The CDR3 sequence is CASSSLGQGEFGTQYF. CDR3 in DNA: TGTGCCAGCAGTTCCCTCGGACAGGGGGAGTTTGGGACCCAGTACTTC.

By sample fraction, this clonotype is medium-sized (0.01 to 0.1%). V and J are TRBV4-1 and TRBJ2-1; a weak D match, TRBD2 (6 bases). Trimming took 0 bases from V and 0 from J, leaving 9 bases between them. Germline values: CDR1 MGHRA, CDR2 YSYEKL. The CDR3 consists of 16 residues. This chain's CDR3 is CASSQDEGGSYNEQFF. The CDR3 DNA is TGCGCCAGCAGCCAAGATGAGGGAGGCTCCTACAATGAGCAGTTCTTC.

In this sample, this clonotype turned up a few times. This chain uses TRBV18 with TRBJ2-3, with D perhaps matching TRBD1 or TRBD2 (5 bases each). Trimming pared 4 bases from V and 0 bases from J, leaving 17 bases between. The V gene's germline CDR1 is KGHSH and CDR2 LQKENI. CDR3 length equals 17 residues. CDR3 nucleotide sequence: TGTGCCAGCTCACTTGACCTGGGACGGAGCAGCACAGATACGCAGTATTTT. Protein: CASSLDLGRSSTDTQYF.

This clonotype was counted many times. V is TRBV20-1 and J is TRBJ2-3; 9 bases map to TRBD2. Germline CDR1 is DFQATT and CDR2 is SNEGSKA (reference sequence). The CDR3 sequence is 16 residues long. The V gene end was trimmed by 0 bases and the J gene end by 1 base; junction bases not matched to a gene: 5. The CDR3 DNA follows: TGCAGTGCTAGAGATTTAGCGGGAGCTGGCACAGATACGCAGTATTTT. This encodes CSARDLAGAGTDTQYF.

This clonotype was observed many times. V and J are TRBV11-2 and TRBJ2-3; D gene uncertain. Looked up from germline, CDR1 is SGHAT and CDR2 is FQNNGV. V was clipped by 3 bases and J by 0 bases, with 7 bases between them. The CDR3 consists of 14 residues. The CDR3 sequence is CASSLGSSTDTQYF. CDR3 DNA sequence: TGTGCCAGCAGCTTGGGATCGAGCACAGATACGCAGTATTTT.

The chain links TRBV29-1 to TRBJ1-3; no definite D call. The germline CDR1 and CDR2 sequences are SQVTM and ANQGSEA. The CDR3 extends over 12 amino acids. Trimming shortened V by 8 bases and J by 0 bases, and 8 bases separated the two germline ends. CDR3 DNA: TGCAGCTATATGGTCTCTGGAAACACCATATATTTT. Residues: CSYMVSGNTIYF.

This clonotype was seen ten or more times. In DNA, the CDR3 is TGTGCCAGCAGGCCCGGTGGGTCCGGGGCCAATGAGCAGTTCTTC. Translation: CASRPGGSGANEQFF. V is TRBV5-4 and J is TRBJ2-1; D is tentatively TRBD1 or TRBD2 (5 bases each). The length of the CDR3 is 15 residues. Germline CDR1 reads SGHNT; CDR2 reads YYREEE (reference sequence). V gave up 5 bases and J gave up 6 bases, with 18 bases separating them.

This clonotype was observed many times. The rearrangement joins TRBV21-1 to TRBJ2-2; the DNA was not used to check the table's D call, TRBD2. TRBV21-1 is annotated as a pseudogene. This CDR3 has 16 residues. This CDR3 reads CASSKGAGGNTGELFF. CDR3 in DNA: TGTGCCAGCAGCAAAGGGGCGGGAGGCAACACCGGGGAGCTGTTTTTT.

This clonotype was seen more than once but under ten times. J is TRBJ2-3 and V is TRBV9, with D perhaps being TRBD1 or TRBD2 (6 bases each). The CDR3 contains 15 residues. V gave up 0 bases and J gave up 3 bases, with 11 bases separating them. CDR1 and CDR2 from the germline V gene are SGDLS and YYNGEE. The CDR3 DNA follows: TGTGCCAGCAGCGTAGAGGGGGGCAGAACAGATACGCAGTATTTT. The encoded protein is CASSVEGGRTDTQYF.

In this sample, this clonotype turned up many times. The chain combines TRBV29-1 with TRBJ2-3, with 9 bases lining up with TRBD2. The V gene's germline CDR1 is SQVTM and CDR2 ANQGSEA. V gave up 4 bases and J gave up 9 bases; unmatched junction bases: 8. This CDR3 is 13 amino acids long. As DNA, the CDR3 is TGCAGCGTTGGGAGCGGGAGGTCCCCCACGCAGTATTTT. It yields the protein CSVGSGRSPTQYF.

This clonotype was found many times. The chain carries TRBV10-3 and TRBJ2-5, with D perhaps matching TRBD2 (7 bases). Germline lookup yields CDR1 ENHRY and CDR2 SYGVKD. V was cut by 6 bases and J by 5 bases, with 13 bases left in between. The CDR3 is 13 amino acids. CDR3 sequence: CAISYREGETQYF. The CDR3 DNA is TGTGCCATCAGCTACAGGGAGGGCGAGACCCAGTACTTC.

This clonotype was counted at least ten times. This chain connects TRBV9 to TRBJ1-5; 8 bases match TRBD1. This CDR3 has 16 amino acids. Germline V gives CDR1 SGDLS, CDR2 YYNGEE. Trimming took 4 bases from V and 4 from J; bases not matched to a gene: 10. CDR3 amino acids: CASSPTGTGVNQPQHF. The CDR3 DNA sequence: TGTGCCAGCAGCCCGACGGGGACAGGTGTGAATCAGCCCCAGCATTTT. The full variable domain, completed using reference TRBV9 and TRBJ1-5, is DSGVTQTPKHLITATGQRVTLRCSPRSGDLSVYWYQQSLDQGLQFLIQYYNGEERAKGNILERFSAQQFPDLHSELNLSSLELGDSALYFCASSPTGTGVNQPQHFGDGTRLSIL.

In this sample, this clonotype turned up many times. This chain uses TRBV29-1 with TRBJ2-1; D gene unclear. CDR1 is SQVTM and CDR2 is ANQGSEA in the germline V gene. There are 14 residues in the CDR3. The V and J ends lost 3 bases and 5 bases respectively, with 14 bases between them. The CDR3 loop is CSVDLAYPDNEQFF. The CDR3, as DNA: TGCAGCGTTGACTTGGCGTACCCAGACAATGAGCAGTTCTTC.

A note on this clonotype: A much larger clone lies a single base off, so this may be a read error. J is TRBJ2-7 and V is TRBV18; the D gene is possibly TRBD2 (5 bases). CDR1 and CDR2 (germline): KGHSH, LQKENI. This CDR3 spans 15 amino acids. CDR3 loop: CVSSPTQGGSYEQYF. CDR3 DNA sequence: TGTGTCAGCTCACCGACACAAGGAGGCTCCTACGAGCAGTACTTC.

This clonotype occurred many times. CDR3 in DNA: TGTGCCAGCAGTGAATTTTTAGGCGGGCCACCCCCGTACAATGAGCAGTTCTTC. It encodes CASSEFLGGPPPYNEQFF. The chain employs TRBV2 and TRBJ2-1, with D possibly matching TRBD2 (5 bases). Trimming removed 2 bases at V and 4 bases at J, with 21 bases between. The CDR3 is made up of 18 amino acids. Germline-derived CDR1 and CDR2 are SNHLY and FYNNEI.